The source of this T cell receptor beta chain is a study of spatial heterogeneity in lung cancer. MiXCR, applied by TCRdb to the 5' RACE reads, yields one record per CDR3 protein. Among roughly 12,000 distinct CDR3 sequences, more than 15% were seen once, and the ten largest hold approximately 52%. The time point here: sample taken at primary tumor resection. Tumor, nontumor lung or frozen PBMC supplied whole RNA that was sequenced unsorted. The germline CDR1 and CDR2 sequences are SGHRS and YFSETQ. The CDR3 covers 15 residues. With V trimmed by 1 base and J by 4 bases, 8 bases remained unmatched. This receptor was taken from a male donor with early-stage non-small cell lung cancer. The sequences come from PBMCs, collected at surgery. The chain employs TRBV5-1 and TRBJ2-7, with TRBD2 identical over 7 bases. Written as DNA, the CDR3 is TGCGCCAGCAGCTTGTCAGGCGGGAGCGGATACGAGCAGTACTTC. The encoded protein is CASSLSGGSGYEQYF.